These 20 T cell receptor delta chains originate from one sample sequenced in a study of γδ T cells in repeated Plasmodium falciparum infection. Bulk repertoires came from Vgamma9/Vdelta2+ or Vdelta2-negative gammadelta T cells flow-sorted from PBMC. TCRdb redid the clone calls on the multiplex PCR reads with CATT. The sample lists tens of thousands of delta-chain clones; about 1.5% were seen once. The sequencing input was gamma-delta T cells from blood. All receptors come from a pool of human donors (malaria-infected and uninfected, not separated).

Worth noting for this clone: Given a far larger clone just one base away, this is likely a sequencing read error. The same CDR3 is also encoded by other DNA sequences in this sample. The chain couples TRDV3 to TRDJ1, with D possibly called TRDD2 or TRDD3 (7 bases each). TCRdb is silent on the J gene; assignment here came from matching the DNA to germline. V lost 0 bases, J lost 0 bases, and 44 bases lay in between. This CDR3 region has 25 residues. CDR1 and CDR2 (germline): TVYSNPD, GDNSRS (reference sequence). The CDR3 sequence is CAFRFFLRRAGGLTPPGWYTDKLIF. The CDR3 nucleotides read TGTGCCTTTAGATTTTTCCTACGAAGGGCTGGGGGCTTAACGCCGCCAGGATGGTACACCGATAAACTCATCTTT.

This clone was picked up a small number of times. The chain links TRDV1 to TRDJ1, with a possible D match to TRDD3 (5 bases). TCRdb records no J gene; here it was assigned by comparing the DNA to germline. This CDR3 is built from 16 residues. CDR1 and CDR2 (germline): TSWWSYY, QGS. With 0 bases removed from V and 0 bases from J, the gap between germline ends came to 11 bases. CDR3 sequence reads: CALGELPGVHTDKLIF. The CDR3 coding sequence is TGTGCTCTTGGGGAACTTCCGGGGGTTCACACCGATAAACTCATCTTT.

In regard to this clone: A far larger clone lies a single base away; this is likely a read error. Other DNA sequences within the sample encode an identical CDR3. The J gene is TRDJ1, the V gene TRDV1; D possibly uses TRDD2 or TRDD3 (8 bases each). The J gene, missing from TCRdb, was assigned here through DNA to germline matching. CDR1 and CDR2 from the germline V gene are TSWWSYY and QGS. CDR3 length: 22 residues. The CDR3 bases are TGTGCTCTTGGGGACCCGGTGGGCTTCCTACCGGTACTGGGGGCCTACACCGACAAACTCATCTTT. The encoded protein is CALGDPVGFLPVLGAYTDKLIF.

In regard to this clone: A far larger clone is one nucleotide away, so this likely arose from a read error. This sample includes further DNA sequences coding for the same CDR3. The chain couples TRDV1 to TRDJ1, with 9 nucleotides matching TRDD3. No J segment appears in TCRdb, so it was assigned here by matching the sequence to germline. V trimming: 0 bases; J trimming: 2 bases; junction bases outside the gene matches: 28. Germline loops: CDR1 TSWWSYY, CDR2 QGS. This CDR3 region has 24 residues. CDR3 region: CALGELFHHRTKESWGIPTDKLIF. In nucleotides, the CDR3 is TGTGCTCTTGGGGAACTATTCCACCATCGCACTAAAGAATCCTGGGGGATTCCAACCGATAAACTCATCTTT.

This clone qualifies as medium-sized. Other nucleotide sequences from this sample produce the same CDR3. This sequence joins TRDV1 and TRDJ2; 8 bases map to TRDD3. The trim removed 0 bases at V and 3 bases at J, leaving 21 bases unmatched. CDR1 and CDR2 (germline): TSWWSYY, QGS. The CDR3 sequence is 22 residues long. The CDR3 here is CALGELNGLLLYWGAMTAQLFF. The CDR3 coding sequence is TGTGCTCTTGGGGAACTTAATGGCCTTCTTCTGTACTGGGGGGCCATGACAGCACAACTCTTCTTT.

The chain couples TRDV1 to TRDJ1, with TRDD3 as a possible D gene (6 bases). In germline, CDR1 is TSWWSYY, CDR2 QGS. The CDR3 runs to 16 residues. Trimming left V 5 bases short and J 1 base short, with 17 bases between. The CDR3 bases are TGTGCTCTTGGGAAGAGAAGGGGGACCAGCACCGATAAACTCATCTTT. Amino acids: CALGKRRGTSTDKLIF.

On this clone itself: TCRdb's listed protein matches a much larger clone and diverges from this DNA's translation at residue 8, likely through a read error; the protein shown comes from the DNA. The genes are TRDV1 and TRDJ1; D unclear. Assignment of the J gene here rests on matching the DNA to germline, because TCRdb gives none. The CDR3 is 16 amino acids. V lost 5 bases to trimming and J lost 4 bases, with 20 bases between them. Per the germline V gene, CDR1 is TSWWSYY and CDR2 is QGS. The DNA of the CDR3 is TGTGCTCTTGGGATAAGACCCATTAGGAACGGCGATAAACTCATCTTT. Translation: CALGIRPIRNGDKLIF.

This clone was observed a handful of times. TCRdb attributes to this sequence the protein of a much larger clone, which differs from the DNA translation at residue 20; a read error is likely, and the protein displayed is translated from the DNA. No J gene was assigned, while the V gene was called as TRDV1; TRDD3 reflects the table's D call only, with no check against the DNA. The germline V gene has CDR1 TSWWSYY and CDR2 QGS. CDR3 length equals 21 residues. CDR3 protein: CALGELGLLLLTGRYTDKLTF. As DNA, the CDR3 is TGTGCTCTTGGGGAACTGGGCCTCCTCCTTCTTACGGGGAGGTACACCGATAAACTCACCTTT.

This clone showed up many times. CDR3 sequence (DNA): TGTGCCTGTGACACTGCTGGGGCTTACTCCTGGGACACCCGACAGATGTTTTTC. The encoded protein is CACDTAGAYSWDTRQMFF. The V gene is TRDV2, the J gene TRDJ3; TRDD3 is a possible D gene (6 bases). This CDR3 has 18 residues. V was trimmed by 1 base and J by 0 bases, leaving 12 bases between them. The V gene's germline CDR1 is GEAIGNYY and CDR2 EKD.

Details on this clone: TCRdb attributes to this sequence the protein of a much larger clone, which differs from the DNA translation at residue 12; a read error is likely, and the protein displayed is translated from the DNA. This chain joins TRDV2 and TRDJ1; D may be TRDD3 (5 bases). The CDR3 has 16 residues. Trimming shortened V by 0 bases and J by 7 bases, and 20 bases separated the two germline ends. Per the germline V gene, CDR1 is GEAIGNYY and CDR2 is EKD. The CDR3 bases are TGTGCCTGTGACACCGTCGGGGGTTCCCTGCCCGGTAAACTCATCTTT. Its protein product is CACDTVGGSLPGKLIF.

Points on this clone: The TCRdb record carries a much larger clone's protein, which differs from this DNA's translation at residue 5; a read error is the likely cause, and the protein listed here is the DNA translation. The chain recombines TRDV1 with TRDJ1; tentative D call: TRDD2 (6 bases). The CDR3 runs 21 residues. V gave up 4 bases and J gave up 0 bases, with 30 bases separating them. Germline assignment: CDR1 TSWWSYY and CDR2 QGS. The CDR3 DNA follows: TGTGCTCTTGGGGGTCAAGGGTGGCTCCTACTTCGTACTTCGTACACCGATAAACTCATCTTT. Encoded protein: CALGGQGWLLLRTSYTDKLIF.

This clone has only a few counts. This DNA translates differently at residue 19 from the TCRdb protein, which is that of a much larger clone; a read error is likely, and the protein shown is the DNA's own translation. DNA for the CDR3: TGTGCTCTTGGGGAACTTAGAAGATATACCCCTCGGGGGATATGGCGGGGGGAAGCCGATAAACTCATCTTT. It yields the protein CALGELRRYTPRGIWRGEADKLIF. The V and J genes are TRDV1 and TRDJ1; TRDD3 agrees at 8 bases. TCRdb gives no J gene; it was assigned here by matching the DNA to germline. The junction had 30 bases not matched to a gene; V was cut back by 0 bases and J by 3 bases. Germline values: CDR1 TSWWSYY, CDR2 QGS. CDR3 size: 24 residues.

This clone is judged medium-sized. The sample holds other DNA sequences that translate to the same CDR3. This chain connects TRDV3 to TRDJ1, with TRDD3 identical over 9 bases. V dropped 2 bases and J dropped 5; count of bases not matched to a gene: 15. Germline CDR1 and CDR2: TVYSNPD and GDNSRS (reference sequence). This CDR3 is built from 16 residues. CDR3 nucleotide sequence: TGTGCCTTTTCAACTACGGTTGCTGGGGGATCAGATAAACTCATCTTT. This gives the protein CAFSTTVAGGSDKLIF. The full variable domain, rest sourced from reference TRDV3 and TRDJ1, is CDKVTQSSPDQTVASGSEVVLLCTYDTVYSNPDLFWYRIRPDYSFQFVFYGDNSRSEGADFTQGRFSVKHILTQKAFHLVISPVRTEDSATYYCAFSTTVAGGSDKLIFGKGTRVTVEP.

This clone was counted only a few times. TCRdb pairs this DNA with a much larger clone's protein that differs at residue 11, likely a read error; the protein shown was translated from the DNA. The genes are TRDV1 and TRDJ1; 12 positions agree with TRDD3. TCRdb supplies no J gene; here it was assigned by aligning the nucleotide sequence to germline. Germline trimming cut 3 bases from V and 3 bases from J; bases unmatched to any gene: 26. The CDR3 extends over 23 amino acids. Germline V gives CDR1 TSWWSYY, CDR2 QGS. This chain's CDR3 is CALGEPAKSRVNWGIPYADKLIF. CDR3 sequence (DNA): TGTGCTCTTGGGGAGCCGGCTAAGAGCAGAGTGAACTGGGGGATACCGTACGCCGATAAACTCATCTTT.

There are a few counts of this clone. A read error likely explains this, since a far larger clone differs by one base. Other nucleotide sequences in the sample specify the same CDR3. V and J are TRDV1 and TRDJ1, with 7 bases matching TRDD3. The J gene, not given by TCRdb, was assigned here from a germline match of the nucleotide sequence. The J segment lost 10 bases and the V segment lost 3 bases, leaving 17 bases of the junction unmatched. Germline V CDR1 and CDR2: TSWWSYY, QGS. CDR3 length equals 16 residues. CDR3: CALGEQAYVLGGRLIF. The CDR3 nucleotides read TGTGCTCTTGGGGAGCAAGCCTACGTTCTGGGGGGACGACTCATCTTT.

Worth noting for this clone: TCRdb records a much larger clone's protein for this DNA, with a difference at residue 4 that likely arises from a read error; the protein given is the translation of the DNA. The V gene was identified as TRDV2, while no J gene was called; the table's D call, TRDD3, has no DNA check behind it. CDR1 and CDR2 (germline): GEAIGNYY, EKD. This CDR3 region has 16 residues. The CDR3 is CACGTGLLGTPPDLIF. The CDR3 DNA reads TGTGCCTGTGGCACCGGTTTGCTGGGGACCCCCCCGGATCTCATCTTT.

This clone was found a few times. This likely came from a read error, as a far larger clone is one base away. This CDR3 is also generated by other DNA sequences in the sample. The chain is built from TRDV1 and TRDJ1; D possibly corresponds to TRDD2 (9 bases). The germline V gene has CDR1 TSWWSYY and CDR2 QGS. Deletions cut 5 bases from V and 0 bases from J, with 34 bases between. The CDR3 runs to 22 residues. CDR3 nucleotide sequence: TGTGCTCTTGGGCCTAAGCCTTCCTACGTTGTACTGGGGGGTTGTTACACCGATAAACTCATCTTT. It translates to CALGPKPSYVVLGGCYTDKLIF.

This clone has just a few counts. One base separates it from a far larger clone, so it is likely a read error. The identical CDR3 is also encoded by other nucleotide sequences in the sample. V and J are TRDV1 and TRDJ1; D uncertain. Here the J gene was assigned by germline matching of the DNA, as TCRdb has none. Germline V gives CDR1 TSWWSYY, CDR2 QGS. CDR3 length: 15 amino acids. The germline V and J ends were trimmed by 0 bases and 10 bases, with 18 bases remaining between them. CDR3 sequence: CALGELLQSPMGLIF. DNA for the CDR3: TGTGCTCTTGGGGAACTACTGCAATCTCCGATGGGACTCATCTTT.

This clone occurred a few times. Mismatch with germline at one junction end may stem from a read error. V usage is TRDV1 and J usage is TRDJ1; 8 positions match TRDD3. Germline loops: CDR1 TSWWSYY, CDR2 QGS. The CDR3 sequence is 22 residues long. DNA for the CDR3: TGTGCTCTTGGGAAACTGACGGGTTTCCTGTGGGGGATGATCCCTTACACCGATAAACTCATCTTT. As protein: CALGKLTGFLWGMIPYTDKLIF.

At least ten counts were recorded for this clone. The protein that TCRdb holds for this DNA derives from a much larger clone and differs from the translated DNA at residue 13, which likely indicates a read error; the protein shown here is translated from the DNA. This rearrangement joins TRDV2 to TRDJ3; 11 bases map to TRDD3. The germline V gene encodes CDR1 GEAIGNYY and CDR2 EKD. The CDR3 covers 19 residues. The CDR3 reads CACDKVLGDSSWGTRQMFF. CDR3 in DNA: TGTGCCTGTGACAAAGTACTGGGGGATAGCTCCTGGGGCACCCGACAGATGTTTTTC.